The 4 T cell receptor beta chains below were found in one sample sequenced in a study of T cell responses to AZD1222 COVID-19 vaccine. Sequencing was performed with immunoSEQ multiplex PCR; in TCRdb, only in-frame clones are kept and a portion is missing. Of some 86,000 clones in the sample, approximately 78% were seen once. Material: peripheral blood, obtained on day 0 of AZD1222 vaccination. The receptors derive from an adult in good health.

The CDR3 is CASAIAGNPGGNTDTQYF. CDR3 bases: TGTGCCAGCGCCATAGCGGGTAACCCTGGGGGTAACACAGATACGCAGTATTTT. The V and J genes are TRBV7-8 and TRBJ2-3; TRBD2 matches at 7 bases. V trimming: 8 bases; J trimming: 2 bases; junction bases outside the gene matches: 19. Per germline, CDR1 SGHVS and CDR2 FQNEAQ. The length of the CDR3 is 18 residues.

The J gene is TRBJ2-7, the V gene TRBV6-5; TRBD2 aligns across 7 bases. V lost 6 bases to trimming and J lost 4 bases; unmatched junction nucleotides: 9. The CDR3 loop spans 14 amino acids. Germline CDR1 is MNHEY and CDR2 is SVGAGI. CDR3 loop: CASSRYLGGYEQYF. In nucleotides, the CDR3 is TGTGCCAGCAGCCGATACCTGGGGGGGTACGAGCAGTACTTC.

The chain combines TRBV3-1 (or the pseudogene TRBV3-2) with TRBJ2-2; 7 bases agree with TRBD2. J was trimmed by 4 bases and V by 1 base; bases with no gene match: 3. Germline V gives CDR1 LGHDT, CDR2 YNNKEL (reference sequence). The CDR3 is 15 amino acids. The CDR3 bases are TGTGCCAGCAGCCAAGGGAGCGGGACCACCGGGGAGCTGTTTTTT. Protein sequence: CASSQGSGTTGELFF.

This chain's CDR3 is CASSIRPSSYEQYF. The CDR3 DNA is TGTGCCAGTAGTATACGGCCTAGCTCCTACGAGCAGTACTTC. The J gene is TRBJ2-7, the V gene TRBV19, with D unresolved. The CDR3 runs to 14 residues. The germline V gene encodes CDR1 LNHDA and CDR2 SQIVND (reference sequence). Deletions cut 2 bases from V and 0 bases from J, with 8 bases between.